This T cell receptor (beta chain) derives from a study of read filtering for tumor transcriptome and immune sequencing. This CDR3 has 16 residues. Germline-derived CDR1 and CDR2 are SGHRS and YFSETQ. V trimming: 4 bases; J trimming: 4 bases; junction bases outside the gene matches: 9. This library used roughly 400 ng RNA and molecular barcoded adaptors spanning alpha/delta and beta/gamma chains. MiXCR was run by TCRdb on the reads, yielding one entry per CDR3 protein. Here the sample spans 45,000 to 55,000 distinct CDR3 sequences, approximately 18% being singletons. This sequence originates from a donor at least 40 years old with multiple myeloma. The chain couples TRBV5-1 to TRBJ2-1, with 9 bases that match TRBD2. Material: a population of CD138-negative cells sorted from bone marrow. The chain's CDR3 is CASSPSGLAGYNEQFF. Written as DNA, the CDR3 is TGCGCCAGCAGCCCGAGTGGGCTAGCGGGATACAATGAGCAGTTCTTC. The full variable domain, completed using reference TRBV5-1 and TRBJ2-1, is KAGVTQTPRYLIKTRGQQVTLSCSPISGHRSVSWYQQTPGQGLQFLFEYFSETQRNKGNFPGRFSGRQFSNSRSEMNVSTLELGDSALYLCASSPSGLAGYNEQFFGPGTRLTVL.